This T cell receptor beta chain was documented in a study of blood T cell repertoires in COVID-19. Study-level background: T cells, B-cell-depleted T cells, or PBMCs supplied cDNA or gDNA.

This clone was detected only once. Method: immunoSEQ multiplex PCR; TCRdb's copy keeps in-frame clones and lacks some. The table shows more than 150,000 clones, with under 85% occurring only once. The sample comprised peripheral blood. This TCR was sampled from a man aged 55 to 70 with active or convalescent COVID-19.

The CDR3 coding sequence is TGTGCCAGCAGAGCCTCTAGGGCGGGCACTGAAGCTTTCTTT. Translating gives CASRASRAGTEAFF. This rearrangement joins TRBV16 to TRBJ1-1; D gene ambiguous. V lost 6 bases, J lost 4 bases, and 15 bases lay in between. The CDR3 runs to 14 residues. Per the germline V gene, CDR1 is KGHSY and CDR2 is FQNENV.